The entry that follows covers one T cell receptor (beta chain) sequence. Antigen unknown. The data originate from a study of monozygotic twins with cystic fibrosis. Study information: Libraries were built from approximately 3 micrograms of fragmented DNA using about 15 PCR cycles.

The CDR3 is 16 residues long. V was clipped by 0 bases and J by 8 bases; unmatched bases: 10. Germline V gene lookup returns CDR1 LNHNV and CDR2 YYDKDF (reference sequence). The study's findings and limits: Nucleotide-identical clonotype sharing was significantly higher within monozygotic CF twin pairs than between unrelated CF individuals. V usage most resembled the co-twin in 13 of 16 pairs.

TCRdb's table, derived via immunoSEQ multiplex PCR, lists solely in-frame clones and lacks some. This sample has tens of thousands of clones, with roughly 96% found just once. Sequences were obtained from blood. The source of this sequence is a girl aged 2 to 10 with cystic fibrosis. The chain employs TRBV15 and TRBJ2-1; 7 nucleotides align to TRBD2. The CDR3 spells CATSRDLSGMGDEQFF. In DNA form, the CDR3 reads TGTGCCACCAGCAGAGATTTAAGCGGGATGGGGGATGAGCAGTTCTTC.